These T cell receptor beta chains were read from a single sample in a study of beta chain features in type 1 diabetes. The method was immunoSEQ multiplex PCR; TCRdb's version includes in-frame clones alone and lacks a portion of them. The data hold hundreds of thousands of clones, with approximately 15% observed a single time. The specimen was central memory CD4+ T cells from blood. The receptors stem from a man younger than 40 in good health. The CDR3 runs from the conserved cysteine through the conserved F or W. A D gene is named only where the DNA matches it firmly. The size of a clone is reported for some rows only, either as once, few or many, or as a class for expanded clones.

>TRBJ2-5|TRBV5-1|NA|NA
CASSADSARETQYF
TGCGCCAGCAGCGCCGACAGTGCCCGAGAGACCCAGTACTTC
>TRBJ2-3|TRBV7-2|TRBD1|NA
CASSSPPGQPTNTQYF
TGTGCCAGCAGCTCACCGCCGGGACAGCCTACAAATACGCAGTATTTT
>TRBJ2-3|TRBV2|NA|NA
CASSEGGTSVDTQYF
TGTGCCAGCAGTGAGGGGGGCACCTCGGTAGATACGCAGTATTTT
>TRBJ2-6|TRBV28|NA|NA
CASHGNRVAGANVLTF
TGTGCCAGCCACGGAAATAGGGTGGCTGGGGCCAACGTCCTGACTTTC
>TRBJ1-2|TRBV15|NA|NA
CATSSGSFSYTF
TGTGCCACCAGCAGTGGGTCCTTTAGCTACACCTTC
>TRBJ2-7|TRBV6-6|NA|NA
CASSYGLGTPPYEQYF
TGTGCCAGCAGTTATGGCCTCGGGACTCCCCCCTACGAGCAGTACTTC
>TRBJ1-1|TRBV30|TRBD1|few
CACSGQGMKEAFF
TGTGCCTGCTCCGGACAGGGGATGAAGGAAGCTTTCTTT
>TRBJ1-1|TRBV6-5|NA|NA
CASSYLQGNTEAFF
TGTGCCAGCAGTTATCTTCAGGGGAACACTGAAGCTTTCTTT
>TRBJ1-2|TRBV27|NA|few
CASSPGVGSNYGYTF
TGTGCCAGCAGCCCTGGAGTAGGATCTAACTATGGCTACACCTTC
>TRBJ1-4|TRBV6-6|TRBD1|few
CASSSMPGQSGKLFF
TGTGCCAGCAGTTCCATGCCGGGACAGTCGGGAAAACTGTTTTTT
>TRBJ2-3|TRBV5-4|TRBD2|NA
CASSTGLVGDTQYF
TGTGCCAGCAGCACGGGACTAGTCGGCGATACGCAGTATTTT
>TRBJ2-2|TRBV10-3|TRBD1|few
CAISGTTGAGELFF
TGTGCCATCAGTGGTACGACAGGGGCGGGGGAGCTGTTTTTT
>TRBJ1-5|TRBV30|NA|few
CAWAGGGNQPQHF
TGTGCCTGGGCTGGGGGTGGGAATCAGCCCCAGCATTTT
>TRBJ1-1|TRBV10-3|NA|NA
CAITGNRGVGTEAFF
TGTGCCATCACGGGGAACAGAGGGGTGGGCACTGAAGCTTTCTTT
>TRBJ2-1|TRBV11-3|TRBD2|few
CASSLRTGGGNEQFF
TGTGCCAGCAGCTTAAGGACGGGAGGGGGAAATGAGCAGTTCTTC
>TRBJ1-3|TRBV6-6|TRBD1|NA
CASGDRGHGNTIYF
TGTGCCAGCGGGGACAGGGGGCATGGAAACACCATATATTTT
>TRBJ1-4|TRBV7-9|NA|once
CASSLGWETSEKLFF
TGTGCCAGCAGCTTAGGTTGGGAGACTAGTGAAAAACTGTTTTTT
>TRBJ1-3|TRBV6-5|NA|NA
CASSYSHSGNTIYF
TGTGCCAGCAGTTACTCTCACTCTGGAAACACCATATATTTT
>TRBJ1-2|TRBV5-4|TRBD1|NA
CASSSSTGLYGYTF
TGTGCCAGCAGCTCATCGACAGGGCTCTATGGCTACACCTTC
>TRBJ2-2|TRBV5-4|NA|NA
CASSPGGPNTGELFF
TGTGCCAGCAGCCCTGGGGGACCGAACACCGGGGAGCTGTTTTTT
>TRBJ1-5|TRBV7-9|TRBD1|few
CASSTGTGGSNQPQHF
TGTGCCAGCAGCACCGGGACAGGGGGTAGTAATCAGCCCCAGCATTTT
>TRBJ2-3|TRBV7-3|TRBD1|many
CASSQRQGGSTDTQYF
TGTGCCAGCAGCCAACGACAGGGTGGGAGCACAGATACGCAGTATTTT
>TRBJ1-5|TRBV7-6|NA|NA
CASSLLGDQPQHF
TGTGCCAGCAGCTTGCTAGGGGATCAGCCCCAGCATTTT
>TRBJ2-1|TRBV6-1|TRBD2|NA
CASRRGGLDNEQFF
TGTGCCAGCAGGCGGGGGGGTCTGGACAATGAGCAGTTCTTC
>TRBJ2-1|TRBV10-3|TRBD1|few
CAISGDRGNVGEQFF
TGTGCCATCAGCGGGGACAGGGGGAACGTGGGTGAGCAGTTCTTC
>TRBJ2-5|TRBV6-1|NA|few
CAIKSGGRETQYF
TGTGCCATCAAGAGTGGGGGCCGAGAGACCCAGTACTTC
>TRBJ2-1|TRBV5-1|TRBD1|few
CASSSGQGGNEQFF
TGCGCCAGCAGCTCGGGACAGGGTGGCAATGAGCAGTTCTTC
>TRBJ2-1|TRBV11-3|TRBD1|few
CASSQGAYNEQFF
TGTGCCAGCAGCCAGGGGGCCTACAATGAGCAGTTCTTC
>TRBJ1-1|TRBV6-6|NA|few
CASSQLTGNTEAFF
TGTGCCAGCAGTCAACTAACAGGGAACACTGAAGCTTTCTTT
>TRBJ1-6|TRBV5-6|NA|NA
CASSLDSWNSPLHF
TGTGCCAGCAGCTTGGACAGTTGGAATTCACCCCTCCACTTT
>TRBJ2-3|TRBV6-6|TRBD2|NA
CASKAGGPITDTQYF
TGTGCCAGCAAAGCGGGAGGGCCGATCACAGATACGCAGTATTTT
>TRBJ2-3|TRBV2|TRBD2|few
CASFSSGNTDTQYF
TGTGCCAGCTTCTCTAGCGGGAACACAGATACGCAGTATTTT
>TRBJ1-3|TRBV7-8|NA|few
CASSLNRYWSGNTIYF
TGTGCCAGCAGCTTAAACAGATACTGGAGTGGAAACACCATATATTTT
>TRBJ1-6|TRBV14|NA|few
CASSWQKNSPLHF
TGTGCCAGCAGCTGGCAGAAAAATTCACCCCTCCACTTT
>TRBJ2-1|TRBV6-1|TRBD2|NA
CASSEQRLAYEQFF
TGTGCCAGCAGTGAACAAAGACTAGCCTATGAGCAGTTCTTC
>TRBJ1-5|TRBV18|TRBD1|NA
CASSEYRGRQPQHF
TGTGCCAGCTCAGAATACAGGGGGCGTCAGCCCCAGCATTTT
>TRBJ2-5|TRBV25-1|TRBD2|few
CASSESTSVTRSQYF
TGTGCCAGCAGTGAGTCGACTAGCGTTACGAGATCCCAGTACTTC
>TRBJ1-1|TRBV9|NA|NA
CASSVDPTGLVNTEAFF
TGTGCCAGCAGCGTAGACCCGACAGGCCTCGTGAACACTGAAGCTTTCTTT
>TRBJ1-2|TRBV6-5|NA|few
CASEKGRGWNYGYTF
TGTGCCAGCGAGAAGGGCAGGGGTTGGAACTATGGCTACACCTTC
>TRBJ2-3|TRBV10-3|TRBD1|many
CAISEDRGFKGDTQYF
TGTGCCATCAGTGAAGACAGGGGGTTTAAAGGAGATACGCAGTATTTT
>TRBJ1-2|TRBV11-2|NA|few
CASSHGRNWVGYTF
TGTGCCAGCAGCCATGGCAGGAATTGGGTTGGCTACACCTTC
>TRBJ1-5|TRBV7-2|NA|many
CASSGSGGNQPQHF
TGTGCCAGCAGCGGAAGTGGGGGCAATCAGCCCCAGCATTTT
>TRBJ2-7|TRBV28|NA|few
CASSLPKYEQYF
TGTGCCAGCAGTCTTCCTAAGTACGAGCAGTACTTC
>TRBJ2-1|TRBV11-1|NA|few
CASCQGRFYNEQFF
TGTGCCAGCTGTCAGGGGCGCTTTTACAATGAGCAGTTCTTC
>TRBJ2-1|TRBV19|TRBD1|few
CASSTGQGAYNEQFF
TGTGCCAGTAGTACGGGACAGGGGGCCTACAATGAGCAGTTCTTC
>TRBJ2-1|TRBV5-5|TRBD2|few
CASSTTSGFGYNEQFF
TGTGCCAGCAGCACAACTAGCGGGTTTGGCTACAATGAGCAGTTCTTC
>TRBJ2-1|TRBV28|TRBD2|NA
CASRAGLAGQFF
TGTGCCAGCAGGGCAGGACTAGCGGGGCAGTTCTTC
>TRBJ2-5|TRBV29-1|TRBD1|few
CSVHRGLPTETQYF
TGCAGCGTCCACAGGGGGCTCCCCACAGAGACCCAGTACTTC
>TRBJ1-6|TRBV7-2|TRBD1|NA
CASSHDRASPLHF
TGCGCCAGCAGCCACGACAGGGCTTCACCCCTCCACTTT
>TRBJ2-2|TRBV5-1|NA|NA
CASSAREANTGELFF
TGCGCCAGCAGCGCGAGAGAAGCAAACACCGGGGAGCTGTTTTTT
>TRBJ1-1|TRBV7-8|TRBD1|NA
CASSAGTGFSTEAFF
TGTGCCAGCAGCGCCGGGACAGGGTTTAGCACTGAAGCTTTCTTT
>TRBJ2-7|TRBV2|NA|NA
CASRGTREREQYF
TGTGCCAGCAGAGGGACCAGGGAACGCGAGCAGTACTTC
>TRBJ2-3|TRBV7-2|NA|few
CASSDRTGTDTQYF
TGTGCCAGCAGCGATAGGACAGGCACAGATACGCAGTATTTT